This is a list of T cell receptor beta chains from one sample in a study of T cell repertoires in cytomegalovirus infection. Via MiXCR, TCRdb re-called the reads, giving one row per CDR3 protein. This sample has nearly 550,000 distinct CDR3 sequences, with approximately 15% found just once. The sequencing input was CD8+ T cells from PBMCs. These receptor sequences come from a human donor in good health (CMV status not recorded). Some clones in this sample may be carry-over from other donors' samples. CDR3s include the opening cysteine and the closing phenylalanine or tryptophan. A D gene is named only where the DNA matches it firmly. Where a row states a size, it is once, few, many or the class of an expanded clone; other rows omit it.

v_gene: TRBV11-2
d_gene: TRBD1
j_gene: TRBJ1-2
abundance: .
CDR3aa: CASSSLSDRGSIYGYTF
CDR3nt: TGTGCCAGCAGCTCTCTTTCCGACAGGGGGTCGATCTATGGCTACACCTTC

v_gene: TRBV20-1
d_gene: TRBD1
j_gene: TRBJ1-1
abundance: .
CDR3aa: CSARTSDRMNTEAFF
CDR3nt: TGCAGTGCTAGAACCTCGGACAGGATGAACACTGAAGCTTTCTTT

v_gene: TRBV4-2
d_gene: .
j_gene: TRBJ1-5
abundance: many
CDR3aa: CASSSHLGAGNQPQHF
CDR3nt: TGTGCCAGCAGCTCGCACCTCGGGGCTGGGAATCAGCCCCAGCATTTT

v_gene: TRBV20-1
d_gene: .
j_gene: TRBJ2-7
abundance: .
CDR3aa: CSARHRDTEDEQYF
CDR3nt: TGCAGTGCTCGGCACCGGGACACCGAGGACGAGCAGTACTTC

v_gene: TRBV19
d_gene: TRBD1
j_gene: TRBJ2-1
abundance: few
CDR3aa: CASRTGTESSNEQFF
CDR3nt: TGTGCCAGTAGGACCGGGACAGAGTCTAGCAATGAGCAGTTCTTC

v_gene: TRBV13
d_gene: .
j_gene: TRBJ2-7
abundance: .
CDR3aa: CASSLGTTIEQYF
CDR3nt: TGTGCCAGCAGCTTAGGAACCACGATCGAGCAGTACTTC

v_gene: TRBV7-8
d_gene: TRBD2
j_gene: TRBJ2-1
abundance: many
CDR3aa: CASSLEGLARNEQFF
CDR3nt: TGTGCCAGCAGCTTAGAGGGACTAGCTAGAAATGAGCAGTTCTTC

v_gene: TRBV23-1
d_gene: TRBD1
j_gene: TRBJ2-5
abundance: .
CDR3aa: CASSQSPRTGRQETQYF
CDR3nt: TGCGCCAGCAGTCAATCCCCCCGGACAGGCCGACAAGAGACCCAGTACTTC

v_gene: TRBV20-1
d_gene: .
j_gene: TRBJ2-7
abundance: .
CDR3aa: CSAESPSPTGNPYEQYF
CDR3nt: TGCAGTGCTGAATCCCCCTCTCCTACCGGAAACCCCTACGAGCAGTACTTC

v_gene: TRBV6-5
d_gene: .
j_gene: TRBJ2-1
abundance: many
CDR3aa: CASSYLDGYNEQFF
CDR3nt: TGTGCCAGCAGTTACCTCGACGGATACAATGAGCAGTTCTTC

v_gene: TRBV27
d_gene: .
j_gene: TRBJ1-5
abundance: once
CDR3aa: CASSLFRSNQPQHF
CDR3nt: TGTGCCAGCAGTCTCTTTCGGAGCAATCAGCCCCAGCATTTT

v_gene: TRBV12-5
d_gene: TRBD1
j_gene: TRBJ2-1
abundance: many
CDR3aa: CASGLAGDRAGNEQFF
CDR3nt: TGTGCTAGTGGTTTGGCAGGGGACAGGGCGGGGAATGAGCAGTTCTTC

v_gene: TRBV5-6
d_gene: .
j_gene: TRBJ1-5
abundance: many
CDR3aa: CASSLWRQYNQPQHF
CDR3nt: TGTGCCAGCAGCTTGTGGCGGCAGTACAATCAGCCCCAGCATTTT

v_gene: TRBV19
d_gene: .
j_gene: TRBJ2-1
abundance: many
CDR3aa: CASTPRLGYSEQFF
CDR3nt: TGTGCCAGTACCCCCCGATTGGGTTATAGCGAGCAGTTCTTC

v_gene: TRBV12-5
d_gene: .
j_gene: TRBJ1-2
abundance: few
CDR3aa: CASGLVLGSYGYTF
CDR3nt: TGTGCTAGTGGTTTGGTACTTGGAAGCTATGGCTACACCTTC

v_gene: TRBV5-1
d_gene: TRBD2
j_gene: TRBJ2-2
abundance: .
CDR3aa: CASSLGGLAGGAGELFF
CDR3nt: TGCGCCAGCAGCTTGGGAGGACTAGCGGGAGGTGCCGGGGAGCTGTTTTTT